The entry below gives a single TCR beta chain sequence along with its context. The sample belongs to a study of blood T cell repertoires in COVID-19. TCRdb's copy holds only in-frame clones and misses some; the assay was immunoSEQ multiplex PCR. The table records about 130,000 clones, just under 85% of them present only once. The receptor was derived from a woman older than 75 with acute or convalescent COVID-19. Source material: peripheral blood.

The CDR3 DNA is TGCAGCGTGGGTCGGGGAGCCGAGCAGTACTTC. Translation gives CSVGRGAEQYF. V is TRBV29-1 and J is TRBJ2-7, with D perhaps TRBD2 (5 bases). This CDR3 is 11 amino acids long. The germline gives CDR1 SQVTM, CDR2 ANQGSEA. The V gene lost 6 bases and the J gene lost 6 bases, with 12 bases spanning the gap.